The rows below give T cell receptor beta chains drawn from one sample of a study of shared clonotypes between healthy human individuals. TCRdb's copy holds only in-frame clones and misses some; the assay was immunoSEQ multiplex PCR. The sample contains approximately 2.5 million clones, roughly 93% of which appear only once. The sequenced sample was naive CD4+ T cells from PBMCs. These receptors were collected from a man between 18 and 29 years old in good health. Some clones in this sample may be carry-over from other donors' samples. The CDR3 runs from the conserved cysteine through the conserved F or W. Fields, in order: clone size, D gene, V gene, J gene, CDR3 protein, CDR3 DNA. D genes are given only for firm matches. Only some rows state a clone size, as once, few, many or a class for expanded clones.

-	TRBD2	TRBV9	TRBJ2-1	CASSVASGSDEQFF	TGTGCCAGCAGCGTGGCTAGCGGGAGTGATGAGCAGTTCTTC
-	TRBD2	TRBV28	TRBJ2-7	CASSPSGNYEQYF	TGTGCCAGCAGTCCTAGCGGGAACTACGAGCAGTACTTC
-	TRBD1	TRBV18	TRBJ1-1	CASSPGQGPEAFF	TGTGCCAGCTCACCAGGACAGGGCCCTGAAGCTTTCTTT
-	-	TRBV5-6	TRBJ2-1	CASSLGARPSYNEQFF	TGTGCCAGCAGCTTGGGGGCTAGACCCTCCTACAATGAGCAGTTCTTC
-	TRBD2	TRBV18	TRBJ2-7	CASSRTSPGGDEQYF	TGTGCCAGCTCACGCACTAGCCCGGGGGGTGACGAGCAGTACTTC
-	-	TRBV7-2	TRBJ2-2	CASSPPVDVLFF	TGTGCCAGCAGCCCCCCGGTAGATGTGCTGTTTTTT
-	TRBD2	TRBV7-2	TRBJ2-5	CASSLGVSAGGRETQYF	TGTGCCAGCAGCTTAGGGGTTTCGGCGGGAGGGCGGGAGACCCAGTACTTC
once	-	TRBV25-1	TRBJ2-7	CASSSSRYEQYF	TGTGCCAGCAGCAGCAGCAGGTACGAGCAGTACTTC
-	-	TRBV6-5	TRBJ1-1	CASSYSRARGTEAFF	TGTGCCAGCAGTTACTCAAGGGCTCGGGGCACTGAAGCTTTCTTT
-	-	TRBV4-3	TRBJ1-2	CASSPRTDIYGYTF	TGCGCCAGCAGCCCCCGGACGGACATCTATGGCTACACCTTC
-	-	TRBV28	TRBJ1-6	CASIRRENSPLHF	TGTGCCAGCATTCGCAGGGAAAATTCACCCCTCCACTTT
once	TRBD1	TRBV5-1	TRBJ2-7	CASSLGQVSDEQYF	TGCGCCAGCAGCTTAGGACAGGTCTCGGACGAGCAGTACTTC
once	TRBD2	TRBV7-6	TRBJ2-5	CASSLGLAGGIQETQYF	TGTGCCAGCAGCTTAGGGCTAGCGGGAGGGATACAAGAGACCCAGTACTTC
-	-	TRBV18	TRBJ1-2	CASSLATGSGDYGYTF	TGTGCCAGCTCACTAGCCACGGGGAGTGGGGACTATGGCTACACCTTC
-	TRBD2	TRBV4-1	TRBJ2-3	CASSQSSGRGPDTQYF	TGCGCCAGCAGCCAATCTAGCGGGAGGGGCCCAGATACGCAGTATTTT
-	-	TRBV2	TRBJ1-5	CASSEARGHQPQHF	TGTGCCAGCAGTGAAGCGCGCGGGCATCAGCCCCAGCATTTT
-	-	TRBV5-1	TRBJ1-1	CASSLGQGGAEAFF	TGCGCCAGCAGCTTAGGGCAGGGCGGGGCTGAAGCTTTCTTT
-	-	TRBV29-1	TRBJ2-7	CSVEDRSGYSYEQYF	TGCAGCGTTGAAGATCGGTCAGGGTACTCCTACGAGCAGTACTTC
-	-	TRBV10-2	TRBJ1-1	CASTEAGDTEAFF	TGCGCCAGCACTGAGGCCGGGGACACTGAAGCTTTCTTT
-	TRBD2	TRBV5-1	TRBJ2-2	CASSLEGAGDTGELFF	TGCGCCAGCAGCTTGGAGGGCGCGGGGGACACCGGGGAGCTGTTTTTT
-	-	TRBV27	TRBJ1-2	CASSLSANYGYTF	TGTGCCAGCAGTTTATCGGCTAACTATGGCTACACCTTC
-	-	TRBV9	TRBJ2-1	CASSVAGGRQFF	TGTGCCAGCAGCGTAGCCGGGGGACGCCAGTTCTTC
once	-	TRBV10-2	TRBJ1-3	CASSEPRTIGNTIYF	TGCGCCAGCAGTGAGCCCCGTACGATAGGAAACACCATATATTTT
few	-	TRBV18	TRBJ1-2	CASSPTGPGYTF	TGTGCCAGCTCCCCCACGGGCCCGGGCTACACCTTC
-	-	TRBV27	TRBJ1-4	CASSSPGHSNEKLFF	TGTGCCAGCAGTTCACCGGGACACTCAAATGAAAAACTGTTTTTT
-	-	TRBV9	TRBJ2-5	CASSVRGGETQYF	TGTGCCAGCAGCGTGAGGGGAGGAGAGACCCAGTACTTC
-	TRBD1	TRBV5-1	TRBJ1-2	CASSPRTGVGYGYTF	TGCGCCAGCAGCCCGCGGACAGGGGTCGGCTATGGCTACACCTTC
-	TRBD2	TRBV2	TRBJ2-1	CASSEGSGSNEQFF	TGTGCCAGCAGTGAGGGTAGCGGGAGCAATGAGCAGTTCTTC
-	TRBD1	TRBV5-1	TRBJ2-7	CASSLEARGFEQYF	TGCGCCAGCAGCTTGGAGGCCAGGGGGTTCGAGCAGTACTTC
-	-	TRBV2	TRBJ1-1	CASRGGRMNTEAFF	TGTGCCAGCAGAGGAGGACGGATGAACACTGAAGCTTTCTTT
few	-	TRBV9	TRBJ1-1	CASSVGDRDTEAFF	TGTGCCAGCTCCGTGGGGGATCGTGACACTGAAGCTTTCTTT
-	-	TRBV7-9	TRBJ1-1	CASNIGVSVTEAFF	TGTGCCAGCAATATAGGGGTGTCGGTCACTGAAGCTTTCTTT